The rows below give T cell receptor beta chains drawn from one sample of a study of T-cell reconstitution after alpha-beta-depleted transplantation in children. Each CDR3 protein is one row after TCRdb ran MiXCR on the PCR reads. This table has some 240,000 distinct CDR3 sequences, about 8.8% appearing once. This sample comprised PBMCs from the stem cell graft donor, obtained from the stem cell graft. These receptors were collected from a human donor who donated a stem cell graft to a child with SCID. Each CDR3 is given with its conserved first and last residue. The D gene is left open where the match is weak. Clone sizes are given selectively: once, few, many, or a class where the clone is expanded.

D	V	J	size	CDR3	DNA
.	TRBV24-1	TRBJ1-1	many	CATSQGPNTEAFF	TGTGCCACCAGTCAAGGACCCAACACTGAAGCTTTCTTT
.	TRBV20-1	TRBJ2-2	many	CSARARNTGELFF	TGCAGTGCTAGAGCACGGAACACCGGGGAGCTGTTTTTT
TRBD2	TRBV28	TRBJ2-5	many	CASSLGAGGSQETQYF	TGTGCCAGCAGTTTAGGGGCGGGGGGTAGTCAAGAGACCCAGTACTTC
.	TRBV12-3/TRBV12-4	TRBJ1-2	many	CASSLSGIFSGYTF	TGTGCCAGCAGCCTCTCAGGAATATTCTCTGGCTACACCTTC
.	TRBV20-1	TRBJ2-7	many	CSVEGKTSYEQYF	TGCAGTGTGGAGGGGAAGACATCGTACGAGCAGTACTTC
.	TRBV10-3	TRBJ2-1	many	CAISESQGWANEQFF	TGTGCCATCAGTGAAAGTCAGGGGTGGGCCAATGAGCAGTTCTTC
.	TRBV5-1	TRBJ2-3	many	CASSPTPRMDTQYF	TGCGCCAGCAGCCCTACCCCTCGGATGGATACGCAGTATTTT
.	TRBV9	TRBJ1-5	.	CASSVTGMEPQHF	TGTGCCAGCAGCGTTACAGGGATGGAGCCCCAGCATTTT
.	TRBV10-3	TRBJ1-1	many	CAISEWEGRAVNTEAFF	TGTGCCATCAGTGAGTGGGAAGGACGGGCTGTGAACACTGAAGCTTTCTTT
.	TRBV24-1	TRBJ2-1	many	CATSDATGTRQFF	TGTGCCACCAGTGATGCCACAGGGACGAGGCAGTTCTTC
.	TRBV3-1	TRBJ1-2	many	CASSRQAARGYTF	TGTGCCAGCAGCCGCCAGGCGGCGCGGGGCTACACCTTC
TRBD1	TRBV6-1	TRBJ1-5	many	CASRGTGNQPQHF	TGTGCCAGCAGGGGGACAGGGAATCAGCCCCAGCATTTT
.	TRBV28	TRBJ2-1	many	CASSSWGSGHNEQFF	TGTGCCAGCAGTTCCTGGGGTAGCGGACACAATGAGCAGTTCTTC
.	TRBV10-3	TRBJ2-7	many	CAISESRYGTTYEQYF	TGTGCCATCAGTGAGTCTAGGTACGGGACCACCTACGAGCAGTACTTC
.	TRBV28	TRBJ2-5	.	CASKEGGETQYF	TGTGCCAGCAAGGAGGGGGGAGAGACCCAGTACTTC
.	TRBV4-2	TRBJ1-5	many	CASSQDPRSPYQPQHF	TGTGCCAGCAGCCAAGATCCAAGGAGCCCATATCAGCCCCAGCATTTT
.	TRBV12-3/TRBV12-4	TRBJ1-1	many	CASSLGVPGETEAFF	TGTGCCAGCAGTTTAGGGGTACCAGGGGAAACTGAAGCTTTCTTT
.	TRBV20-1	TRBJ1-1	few	CSAPPIREAFF	TGCAGTGCTCCCCCCATCCGGGAAGCTTTCTTT
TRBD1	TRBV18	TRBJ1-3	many	CASSPPGTGPHISGNTIYF	TGTGCCAGCTCACCACCGGGGACAGGACCCCATATCTCTGGAAACACCATATATTTT
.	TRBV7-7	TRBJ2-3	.	CASSLLTRSDTQYF	TGTGCCAGCAGCTTACTTACTAGGTCCGATACGCAGTATTTT
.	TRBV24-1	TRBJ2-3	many	CATGGGTDTQYF	TGTGCCACGGGTGGGGGCACAGATACGCAGTATTTT
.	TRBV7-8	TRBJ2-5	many	CASSLVLEPGTQYF	TGTGCCAGCAGCTTAGTATTAGAGCCGGGGACCCAGTACTTC
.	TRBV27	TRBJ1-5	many	CASSLSNRDTPQHF	TGTGCCAGCAGTTTATCGAACAGGGATACGCCCCAGCATTTT
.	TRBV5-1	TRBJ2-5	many	CASSLMGIDQETQYF	TGCGCCAGCAGCTTGATGGGGATAGACCAAGAGACCCAGTACTTC
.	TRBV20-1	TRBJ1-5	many	CSARPDSNQPQHF	TGCAGTGCGAGACCGGATAGCAATCAGCCCCAGCATTTT
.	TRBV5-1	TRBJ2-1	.	CASSLVVSSYNEQFF	TGCGCCAGCAGCTTGGTTGTTAGCTCCTACAATGAGCAGTTCTTC
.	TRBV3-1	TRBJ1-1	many	CASSFTRNTEAFF	TGTGCCAGCAGCTTTACACGGAACACTGAAGCTTTCTTT
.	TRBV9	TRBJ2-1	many	CASSVDGGPVSSYNEQFF	TGTGCCAGCAGCGTAGACGGCGGGCCGGTTAGCTCCTACAATGAGCAGTTCTTC
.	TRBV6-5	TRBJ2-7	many	CASSYAHGVPYEQYF	TGTGCCAGCAGTTACGCCCACGGAGTGCCCTACGAGCAGTACTTC
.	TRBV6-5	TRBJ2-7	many	CASSYSLAAYEQYF	TGTGCCAGCAGTTACTCCCTGGCAGCCTACGAGCAGTACTTC
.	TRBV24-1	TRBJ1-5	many	CATSAGGFNQPQHF	TGTGCCACCAGTGCCGGGGGATTCAATCAGCCCCAGCATTTT
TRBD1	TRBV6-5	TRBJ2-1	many	CASRRQGAYNEQFF	TGTGCCAGCAGACGACAGGGAGCCTACAATGAGCAGTTCTTC
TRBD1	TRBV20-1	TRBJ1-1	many	CSARRPPGQGNTEAFF	TGCAGTGCCCGGAGACCCCCGGGACAGGGGAACACTGAAGCTTTCTTT
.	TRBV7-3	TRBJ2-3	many	CASSPRHRVTDTQYF	TGTGCCAGCAGCCCTAGACACCGGGTCACAGATACGCAGTATTTT
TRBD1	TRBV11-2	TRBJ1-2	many	CASSLGPWGQGDYGYTF	TGTGCCAGCAGCTTAGGTCCATGGGGACAGGGTGACTATGGCTACACCTTC
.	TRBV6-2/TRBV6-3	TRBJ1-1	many	CAIATGQNTEAFF	TGTGCCATCGCGACAGGTCAGAACACTGAAGCTTTCTTT
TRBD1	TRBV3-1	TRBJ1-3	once	CATCRGTDSSGNTIYF	TGTGCCACCTGCCGCGGGACAGATAGCTCTGGAAACACCATATATTTT
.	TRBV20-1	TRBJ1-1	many	CSAQQRTGIPEAFF	TGCAGTGCGCAACAACGTACAGGGATCCCTGAAGCTTTCTTT
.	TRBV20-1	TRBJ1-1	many	CSARGGYPPEAFF	TGCAGTGCTAGAGGAGGGTATCCCCCTGAAGCTTTCTTT
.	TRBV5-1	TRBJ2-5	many	CASSLFAGGQETQYF	TGCGCCAGCAGCTTGTTTGCAGGCGGACAAGAGACCCAGTACTTC
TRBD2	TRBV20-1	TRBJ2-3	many	CSAYGLAGAQSTQYF	TGCAGTGCCTACGGACTAGCGGGGGCTCAGAGCACGCAGTATTTT
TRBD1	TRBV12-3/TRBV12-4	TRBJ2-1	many	CASFFYTGTGLYNEQFF	TGTGCCAGCTTCTTTTATACCGGGACAGGGCTATACAATGAGCAGTTCTTC
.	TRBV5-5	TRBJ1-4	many	CASSLAGREKLFF	TGTGCCAGCAGCTTGGCAGGGAGAGAAAAACTGTTTTTT
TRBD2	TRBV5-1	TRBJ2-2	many	CASSLGTSYTGELFF	TGCGCCAGCAGCTTGGGGACTAGCTACACCGGGGAGCTGTTTTTT
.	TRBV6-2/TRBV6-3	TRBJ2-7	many	CASSYVPMWQYF	TGTGCCAGCAGTTATGTCCCCATGTGGCAGTACTTC
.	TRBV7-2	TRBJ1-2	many	CASSLERVGGYTF	TGTGCCAGCAGCTTAGAGAGGGTAGGGGGCTACACCTTC
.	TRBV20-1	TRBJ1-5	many	CSARDVRAPNQPQHF	TGCAGTGCTAGAGATGTACGGGCCCCTAATCAGCCCCAGCATTTT
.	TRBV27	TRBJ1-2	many	CASSLSRGSNYGYTF	TGTGCCAGCAGTTTATCGAGAGGCAGTAACTATGGCTACACCTTC